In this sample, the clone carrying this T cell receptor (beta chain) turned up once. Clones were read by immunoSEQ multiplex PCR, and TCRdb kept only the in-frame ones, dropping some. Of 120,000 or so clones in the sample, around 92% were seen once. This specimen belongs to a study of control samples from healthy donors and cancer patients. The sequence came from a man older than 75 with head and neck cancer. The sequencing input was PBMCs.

The CDR3 bases are TGCGCCAGCAGCCGACAACCGGGACAGGGTACCTACGAGCAGTACTTC. This sequence encodes CASSRQPGQGTYEQYF. The chain recombines TRBV4-3 with TRBJ2-7; 9 bases are a match to TRBD1. Germline assignment: CDR1 LGHNA and CDR2 YSLEER. Germline trimming cut 4 bases from V and 2 bases from J; bases unmatched to any gene: 9. CDR3 length equals 16 residues.